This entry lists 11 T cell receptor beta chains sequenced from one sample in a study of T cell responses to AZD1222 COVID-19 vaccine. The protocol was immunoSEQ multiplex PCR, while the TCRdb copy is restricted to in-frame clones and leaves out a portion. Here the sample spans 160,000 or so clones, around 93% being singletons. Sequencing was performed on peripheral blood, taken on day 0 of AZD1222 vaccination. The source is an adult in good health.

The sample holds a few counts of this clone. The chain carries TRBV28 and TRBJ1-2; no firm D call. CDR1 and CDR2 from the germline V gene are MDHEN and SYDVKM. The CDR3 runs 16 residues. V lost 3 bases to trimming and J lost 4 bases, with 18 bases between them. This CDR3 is CASSLGRQPVGYGYTF. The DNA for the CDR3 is TGTGCCAGCAGTTTGGGCAGGCAGCCGGTTGGCTATGGCTACACCTTC.

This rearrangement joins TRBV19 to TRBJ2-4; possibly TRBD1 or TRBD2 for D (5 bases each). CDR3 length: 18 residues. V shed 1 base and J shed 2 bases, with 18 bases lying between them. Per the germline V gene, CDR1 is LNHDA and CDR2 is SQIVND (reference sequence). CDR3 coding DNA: TGTGCCAGTAGTATAGGGGGCCGGGGCCTCATTTCCAAAAACATTCAGTACTTC. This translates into CASSIGGRGLISKNIQYF.

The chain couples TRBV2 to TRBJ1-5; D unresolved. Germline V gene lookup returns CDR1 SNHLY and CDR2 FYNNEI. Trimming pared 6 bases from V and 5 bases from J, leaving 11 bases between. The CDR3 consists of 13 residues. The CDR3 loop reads CASRADGDQPQHF. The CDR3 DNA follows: TGTGCCAGCAGAGCCGACGGTGATCAGCCCCAGCATTTT.

The CDR3 DNA reads TGTGCCAGCAGCATCCGGACAGATGAAAAACTGTTTTTT. It is translated as CASSIRTDEKLFF. This chain connects TRBV3-1 (or the pseudogene TRBV3-2) to TRBJ1-4; possibly TRBD1 for D (6 bases). V lost 5 bases and J lost 6, with 10 bases in between. The germline gives CDR1 LGHDT, CDR2 YNNKEL (reference sequence). The CDR3 has 13 residues.

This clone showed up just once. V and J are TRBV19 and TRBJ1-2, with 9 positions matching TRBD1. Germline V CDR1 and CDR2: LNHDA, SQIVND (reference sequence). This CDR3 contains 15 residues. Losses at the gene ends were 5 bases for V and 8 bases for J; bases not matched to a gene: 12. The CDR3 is CASSPRDRAAYGYTF. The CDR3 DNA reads TGTGCCAGTAGTCCGCGGGACAGGGCTGCGTACGGCTACACCTTC.

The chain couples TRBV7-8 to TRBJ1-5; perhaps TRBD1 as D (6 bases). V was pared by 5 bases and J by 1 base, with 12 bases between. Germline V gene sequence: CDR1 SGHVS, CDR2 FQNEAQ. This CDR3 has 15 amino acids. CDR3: CASSARDMSNQPQHF. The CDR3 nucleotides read TGTGCCAGCAGCGCCCGGGACATGAGCAATCAGCCCCAGCATTTT.

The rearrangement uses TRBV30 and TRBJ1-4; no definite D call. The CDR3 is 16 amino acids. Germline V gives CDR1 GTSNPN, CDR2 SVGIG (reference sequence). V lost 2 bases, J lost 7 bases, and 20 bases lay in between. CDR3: CAWSPLSMDLTEKLFF. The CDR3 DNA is TGTGCCTGGAGTCCGCTTTCCATGGACCTAACTGAAAAACTGTTTTTT.

This chain's CDR3 is CASSLAMGGETQYF. CDR3 sequence (DNA): TGCGCCAGCAGCTTGGCCATGGGGGGAGAGACCCAGTACTTC. J is TRBJ2-5 and V is TRBV5-1, with D possibly being TRBD2 (6 bases). The V end lost 0 bases, the J end lost 4 bases, and 10 bases lay between the germline ends. The CDR3 sequence is 14 residues long. Germline CDR1 reads SGHRS; CDR2 reads YFSETQ.

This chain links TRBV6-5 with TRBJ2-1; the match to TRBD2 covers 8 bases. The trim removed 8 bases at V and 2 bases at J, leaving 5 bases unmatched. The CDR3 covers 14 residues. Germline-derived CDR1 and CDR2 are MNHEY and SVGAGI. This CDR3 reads CASSTSGPYNEQFF. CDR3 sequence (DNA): TGTGCCAGCTCTACTAGCGGACCCTACAATGAGCAGTTCTTC.

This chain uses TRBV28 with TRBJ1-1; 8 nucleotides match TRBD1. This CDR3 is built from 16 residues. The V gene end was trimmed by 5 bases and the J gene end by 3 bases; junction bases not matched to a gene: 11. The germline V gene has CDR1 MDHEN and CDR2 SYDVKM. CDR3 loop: CASSPIGQGAHTEAFF. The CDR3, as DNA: TGTGCCAGCAGTCCCATAGGACAGGGAGCGCACACTGAAGCTTTCTTT.

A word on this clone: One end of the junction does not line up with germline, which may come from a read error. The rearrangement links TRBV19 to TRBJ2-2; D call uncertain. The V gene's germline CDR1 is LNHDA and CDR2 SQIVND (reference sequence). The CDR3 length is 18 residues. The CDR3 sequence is CASSTRTFDTENIGELFF. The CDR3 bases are TGTGCCAGTAGTACCAGGACGTTTGACACGGAGAACATCGGGGAGCTGTTTTTT.